This T cell receptor (beta chain) was recovered during a study of T cell repertoires in cytomegalovirus infection. MiXCR was run by TCRdb on the reads, yielding one entry per CDR3 protein. The table shows hundreds of thousands of distinct CDR3 sequences, with about 42% occurring only once. Germline V CDR1 and CDR2: MNHNY, SVGAGI (reference sequence). CDR3 size: 15 residues. J lost 3 bases, V lost 7 bases, and 6 bases had no gene match. In this sample, this clonotype turned up a few times. Its antigen is not identified. The V and J genes are TRBV6-6 and TRBJ2-2; TRBD1 agrees at 9 bases. The sequencing here drew on cultured PBMCs, taken from culture after CMV antigen stimulation. This sequence originates from a human donor in good health (CMV status not recorded). Some clones in this sample may be carry-over from other donors' samples. The CDR3 here is CASNPQGAYTGELFF. The CDR3 nucleotides are TGTGCCAGCAACCCACAGGGGGCTTACACCGGGGAGCTGTTTTTT.